This T cell receptor (beta chain) came from a study of blood T cell repertoires in COVID-19. Background on the study: Material from acute and convalescent COVID-19 was sourced from the United States, Italy and Spain.

The assay was immunoSEQ multiplex PCR, and TCRdb's table has in-frame clones only and misses some. Among 270,000 or so clones listed, approximately 90% were seen once. The CDR3 has 15 amino acids. Germline lookup yields CDR1 MNHEY and CDR2 SVGEGT. Trimming stripped 6 bases from V and 0 bases from J, with 12 bases between. The table lists this clone with a few counts. In terms of age and location, participants ranged from roughly 18 to 89 years and lived in about 25 US areas. The receptor's source is a woman in her thirties or forties with acute COVID-19. The specimen sequenced was PBMCs or T cells enriched from blood (not recorded which). The J gene is TRBJ2-1, the V gene TRBV6-2 or TRBV6-3; D possibly corresponds to TRBD2 (6 bases). The DNA of the CDR3 is TGTGCCAGCAGCCTTAGCGGCCCCTCCTACAATGAGCAGTTCTTC. It translates to CASSLSGPSYNEQFF.